One and the same sample provided the 7 T cell receptor beta chains below, sequenced in a study of breast tumors, draining lymph nodes, adjacent tissues. A single record per CDR3 protein comes from TCRdb applying MiXCR to the multiplex PCR reads. The data show 100,000 to 150,000 distinct CDR3 sequences, 20% to 25% seen once. Breast cancer patients provided tissue from their axillary draining lymph nodes. Sequencing was carried out using axillary lymph node tissue. All receptors derive from a female donor with breast cancer. Some clones in this sample may be carry-over from other donors' samples.

On this clonotype itself: This may be a read error: a much more frequent sequence differs by one nucleotide. The chain has TRBV7-9 and TRBJ2-5; D call uncertain. Germline V lookup: CDR1 SEHNR, CDR2 FQNEAQ (reference sequence). This CDR3 is built from 14 residues. The DNA of the CDR3 is TGCGCCAGCAGCTTGGGAACACCTGAAGAGACCCGGTACTTC. It yields the protein CASSLGTPEETRYF.

This clonotype was observed many times. The V gene is TRBV12-3 or TRBV12-4, the J gene TRBJ1-5; D may be TRBD1 (5 bases). V lost 3 bases, J lost 3 bases, and 9 bases lay in between. This CDR3 spans 14 amino acids. The chain's CDR3 is CASSFAQDNQPQHF. CDR3 nucleotides: TGTGCCAGCAGTTTTGCACAGGACAATCAGCCCCAGCATTTT.

This clonotype was picked up many times. The chain joins TRBV20-1 to TRBJ2-1; 9 bases fit TRBD2. Germline V gene lookup returns CDR1 DFQATT and CDR2 SNEGSKA (reference sequence). This CDR3 is 14 amino acids long. V shed 1 base and J 8 bases; nucleotides not matched to a gene: 6. The CDR3 here is CSARGLAGIDEQFF. The CDR3 DNA is TGCAGTGCTAGAGGCCTAGCGGGAATCGATGAGCAGTTCTTC.

This clonotype was seen repeatedly, ten times or more. The gene calls are TRBV6-2 or TRBV6-3 and TRBJ2-3, with 7 positions matching TRBD1. The CDR3 has 13 amino acids. V was clipped by 6 bases and J by 8 bases; unmatched bases: 8. CDR1 MNHEY and CDR2 SVGEGT come from the germline V gene. The CDR3 DNA sequence: TGTGCCAGCAGCCATACAGGGGACGGTACGCAGTATTTT. Protein sequence: CASSHTGDGTQYF.

This clonotype was counted only a few times. V gene TRBV30 combines with J gene TRBJ2-3, with D possibly called TRBD1 or TRBD2 (7 bases each). V lost 2 bases, J lost 3 bases, and 15 bases lay in between. Germline V gene lookup returns CDR1 GTSNPN and CDR2 SVGIG (reference sequence). The CDR3 totals 15 residues. The CDR3 spells CAWSSGGGVTDTQYF. CDR3 nucleotide sequence: TGTGCCTGGAGTTCAGGGGGGGGGGTTACAGATACGCAGTATTTT.

As to this clonotype: A much bigger clone sits one base away, suggesting this may be a read error. The chain recombines TRBV19 with TRBJ2-7; a weak D match, TRBD1 (6 bases). Germline CDR1 and CDR2: LNHDA and SQIVND (reference sequence). This CDR3 is built from 14 residues. The CDR3 DNA is TGTGCCAGTAGTATGACATTACAGGGTGGCGAGCGGTACTTC. Amino acid sequence: CASSMTLQGGERYF.

This clonotype was found a few times. This sequence joins TRBV18 and TRBJ2-1; no reliable D call. The V end was cut by 1 base, the J end by 9 bases, with 10 bases between. The germline gives CDR1 KGHSH, CDR2 LQKENI. This CDR3 comprises 13 residues. CDR3 DNA: TGTGCCAGCTCACCACTACCCGAAGGTGAGCAGTTCTTC. This encodes CASSPLPEGEQFF.